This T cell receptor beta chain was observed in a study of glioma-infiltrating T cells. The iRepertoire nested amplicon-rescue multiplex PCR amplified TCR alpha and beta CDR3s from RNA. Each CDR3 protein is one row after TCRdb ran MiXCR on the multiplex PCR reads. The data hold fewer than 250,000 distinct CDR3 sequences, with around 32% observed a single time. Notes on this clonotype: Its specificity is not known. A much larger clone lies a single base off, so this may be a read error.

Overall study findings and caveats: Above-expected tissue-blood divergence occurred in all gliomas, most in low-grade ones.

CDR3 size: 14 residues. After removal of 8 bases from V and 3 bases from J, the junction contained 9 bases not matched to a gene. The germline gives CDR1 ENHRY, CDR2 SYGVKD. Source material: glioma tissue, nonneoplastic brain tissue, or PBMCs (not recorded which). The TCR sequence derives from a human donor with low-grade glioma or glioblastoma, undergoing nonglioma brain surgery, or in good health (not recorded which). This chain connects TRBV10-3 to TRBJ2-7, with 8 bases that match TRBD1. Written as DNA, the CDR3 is TGTGCCATCGGTGCAGGGGGCGGTGTCTACGAGCAGTACTTC. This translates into CAIGAGGGVYEQYF.